This T cell receptor beta chain stems from a study of T cell changes during pregnancy in multiple sclerosis (dated by TCRdb to between 2019 and 2020). Regarding the study in general: The study examined how the T cell repertoire changed over the course of pregnancy in women with multiple sclerosis.

In the case of this clone: Its antigen is not yet known. No much larger clone exists at a distance of one base, and base qualities are not known.

The library was built by means of the immunoSEQ multiplex PCR assay. This is the immuneACCESS table as TCRdb keeps it, with only in-frame sequences that have V and J called. A part of the clones is gone; compared with another copy, unresolved V genes explain less than half, and the rest is unexplained. This sample has around 56,000 clones in its table, and around 91% of those were observed once. The ten largest clones add up to roughly 1.8% of the sample. From the cysteine through the phenylalanine, the CDR3 covers 13 amino acids. The read is trimmed to its CDR3 DNA, 39 bases read in frame from base 1. The germline V gene gives CDR1 as SGHNT and CDR2 as YENEEA. Trimming at the junction amounts to 5 bases on V and 6 bases on J, and the germline ends lie 14 bases apart.

Sample: peripheral blood, taken after pregnancy. The chain couples TRBV11-3 to TRBJ2-7, and TRBD2 may be the D gene, going by 6 matching bases. The receptor was isolated from a female donor with multiple sclerosis, enrolled in a pregnancy study. The CDR3 region reads CASSVNQGGEQYF. The base sequence is TGTGCCAGCAGCGTGAATCAGGGAGGCGAGCAGTACTTC.